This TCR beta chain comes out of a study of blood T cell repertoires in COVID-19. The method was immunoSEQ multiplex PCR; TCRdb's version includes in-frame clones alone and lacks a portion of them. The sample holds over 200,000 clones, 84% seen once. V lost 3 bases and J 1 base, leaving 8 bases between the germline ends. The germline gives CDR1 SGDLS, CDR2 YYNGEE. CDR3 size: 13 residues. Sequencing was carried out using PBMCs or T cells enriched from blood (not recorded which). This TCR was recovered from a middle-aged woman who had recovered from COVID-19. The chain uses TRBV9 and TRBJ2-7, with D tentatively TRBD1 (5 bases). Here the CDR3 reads CASSETDSYEQYF. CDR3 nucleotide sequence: TGTGCCAGCAGCGAGACAGATTCCTACGAGCAGTACTTC.